This TCR beta chain originates from a study of T cell repertoires in cytomegalovirus infection. Study summary: Public TCR beta signature analysis indicated the presence of both CMV infection and matching HLA type.

TCRdb analysed the reads with MiXCR anew, one entry per CDR3 protein. The data show a few hundred thousand distinct CDR3 sequences, under 45% seen once. This clonotype was counted between two and nine times. What it binds is unknown. This receptor was taken from a human donor in good health (CMV status not recorded). Some clones in this sample may be carry-over from other donors' samples. The sequencing used cultured PBMCs, collected from culture after CMV antigen stimulation.

The CDR3 region has the DNA TGTGCCAGCAGTCCAAGTTACGGGACTAGCGGGAGGGTCAGTGAGCAGTTCTTC. Amino acids: CASSPSYGTSGRVSEQFF. The V gene is TRBV27, the J gene TRBJ2-1; 16 bases agree with TRBD2. Germline V CDR1 and CDR2: MNHEY, SMNVEV (reference sequence). The CDR3 loop spans 18 amino acids. Losses at the gene ends were 5 bases for V and 9 bases for J; bases not matched to a gene: 13.